The 25 T cell receptor beta chains in this list originate from one sample, sequenced in a study of T cell changes during pregnancy in multiple sclerosis. Assay: immunoSEQ multiplex PCR; the TCRdb copy retains only in-frame clones and omits some. The sample gives about 86,000 clones, 80% to 95% of which show up once; around 2% is in the top ten. The sample here was peripheral blood, taken in the first trimester of pregnancy. Source of these receptors: a female donor in good health, enrolled as a control in a pregnancy study.

The rearrangement links TRBV5-6 to TRBJ2-7, with 7 bases that match TRBD1. With V trimmed by 0 bases and J by 2 bases, 5 bases remained unmatched. The germline CDR1 and CDR2 sequences are SGHDT and YYEEEE. The CDR3 is 15 amino acids. CDR3 residues: CASSLEQGTTYEQYF. In nucleotides, the CDR3 is TGTGCCAGCAGCTTGGAACAGGGGACGACCTACGAGCAGTACTTC.

The chain recombines TRBV29-1 with TRBJ1-1; D is unclear. Trimming cost V 7 bases and J 1 base, with 10 bases left between them. The CDR3 loop spans 12 amino acids. The germline V gene has CDR1 SQVTM and CDR2 ANQGSEA. In DNA form, the CDR3 reads TGCAGCGGCAAACGGGAGAACACTGAAGCTTTCTTT. Its protein product is CSGKRENTEAFF.

This rearrangement joins TRBV7-3 to TRBJ1-1; D call uncertain. The CDR3 extends over 13 amino acids. Trimming shortened V by 5 bases and J by 0 bases, and 7 bases separated the two germline ends. The germline V gene encodes CDR1 SGHTA and CDR2 FQGTGA. CDR3 loop: CASSQTLNTEAFF. The CDR3 DNA follows: TGTGCCAGCAGCCAAACTTTGAACACTGAAGCTTTCTTT.

The rearrangement joins TRBV4-3 to TRBJ1-2; no firm D call. CDR1 is LGHNA, CDR2 YSLEER, per germline. V gave up 0 bases and J gave up 5 bases, with 7 bases separating them. The CDR3 has 13 residues. The CDR3 bases are TGCGCCAGCAGCCAAGAGGGCCCTTATGGCTACACCTTC. Protein sequence: CASSQEGPYGYTF.

The rearrangement uses TRBV7-2 and TRBJ1-2; weak D call: TRBD1 (5 bases). V shed 3 bases and J shed 0 bases, with 14 bases lying between them. The CDR3 contains 16 residues. CDR1 is SGHTA and CDR2 is FQGNSA in the germline V gene. DNA of the CDR3: TGTGCCAGCAGCTTTGGAGGGACCGGTGCTAACTATGGCTACACCTTC. It specifies CASSFGGTGANYGYTF.

The J gene is TRBJ2-1, the V gene TRBV11-1; D ambiguous. Trimming pared 5 bases from V and 7 bases from J, leaving 9 bases between. The germline V gene has CDR1 SGHAT and CDR2 FQDESV (reference sequence). This CDR3 comprises 12 residues. The CDR3 here is CASSLTENEQFF. The CDR3 nucleotides are TGTGCCAGCAGCCTAACAGAGAATGAGCAGTTCTTC.

J is TRBJ2-7 and V is TRBV7-2, with TRBD1 matching 9 bases. This CDR3 has 16 residues. Germline CDR1 reads SGHTA; CDR2 reads FQGNSA. J lost 4 bases, V lost 3 bases, and 10 bases had no gene match. The CDR3 sequence is CASSFLGGQGLYEQYF. In nucleotides, the CDR3 is TGTGCCAGCAGCTTCTTAGGCGGACAGGGGCTTTACGAGCAGTACTTC.

CDR3 loop: CASSFNAGGNNEQFF. In nucleotides, the CDR3 is TGTGCCAGCAGCTTTAACGCGGGGGGAAACAATGAGCAGTTCTTC. The V gene is TRBV7-3, the J gene TRBJ2-1, with TRBD2 matching over 8 bases. The CDR3 loop spans 15 amino acids. Germline V CDR1 and CDR2: SGHTA, FQGTGA. The ends lost 3 bases at V and 5 bases at J; junction bases unmatched: 6.

V and J are TRBV5-1 and TRBJ1-2, with D maybe TRBD1 (5 bases). The CDR3 is made up of 14 amino acids. Trimming stripped 0 bases from V and 4 bases from J, with 10 bases between. The germline V gene has CDR1 SGHRS and CDR2 YFSETQ. CDR3 protein: CASSLGTGVYGYTF. In nucleotides, the CDR3 is TGCGCCAGCAGCTTGGGAACAGGAGTCTATGGCTACACCTTC.

This chain links TRBV7-3 with TRBJ2-2, with D unclear. CDR3 length: 10 amino acids. Germline V gives CDR1 SGHTA, CDR2 FQGTGA. V lost 9 bases and J lost 5, with 4 bases in between. CDR3 sequence reads: CARSTGELFF. Written as DNA, the CDR3 is TGTGCCAGGTCAACCGGGGAGCTGTTTTTT.

This chain uses TRBV7-9 with TRBJ1-1; D remains ambiguous. Germline V gene data show CDR1 as SEHNR and CDR2 as FQNEAQ (reference sequence). V shed 7 bases and J shed 4 bases, with 10 bases lying between them. The CDR3 is made up of 12 amino acids. The CDR3 reads CASKGVGTEAFF. DNA for the CDR3: TGTGCCAGCAAGGGAGTGGGCACTGAAGCTTTCTTT. The full variable domain, completed using reference TRBV7-9 and TRBJ1-1, is DTGVSQNPRHKITKRGQNVTFRCDPISEHNRLYWYRQTLGQGPEFLTYFQNEAQLEKSRLLSDRFSAERPKGSFSTLEIQRTEQGDSAMYLCASKGVGTEAFFGQGTRLTVV.

The chain has TRBV4-2 and TRBJ1-5; TRBD1 is a possible D gene (6 bases). The CDR3 length is 17 residues. Germline CDR1 reads LGHNA; CDR2 reads YNFKEQ. With 0 bases removed from V and 2 bases from J, the gap between germline ends came to 14 bases. CDR3 protein: CASSQDLAGHRNQPQHF. For the CDR3, the DNA is TGTGCCAGCAGCCAAGATCTAGCGGGACACCGCAATCAGCCCCAGCATTTT.

The chain employs TRBV6-5 and TRBJ1-2; no clear D. This CDR3 is 13 amino acids long. In germline, CDR1 is MNHEY, CDR2 SVGAGI. Trimming pared 7 bases from V and 5 bases from J, leaving 14 bases between. The CDR3 DNA is TGTGCCAGCACCATACGGGGAGGGTATGGCTACACCTTC. Translated, it gives CASTIRGGYGYTF.

A single count supports this clone. The genes are TRBV7-2 and TRBJ2-4; TRBD1 matches at 8 bases. The V gene's germline CDR1 is SGHTA and CDR2 FQGNSA. J was trimmed by 7 bases and V by 1 base; bases with no gene match: 9. The CDR3 consists of 16 residues. The CDR3 loop reads CASSLVQQGARNIQYF. Here the CDR3 DNA reads TGTGCCAGCAGCTTAGTCCAGCAGGGGGCGCGGAACATTCAGTACTTC.

This chain uses TRBV18 with TRBJ1-6; 11 positions agree with TRBD1. The CDR3 length is 16 residues. CDR1 and CDR2 (germline): KGHSH, LQKENI. The ends lost 4 bases at V and 7 bases at J; junction bases unmatched: 6. As DNA, the CDR3 is TGTGCCAGCTCACGAAACCGGGACAGGGGGAATTCACCCCTCCACTTT. It yields the protein CASSRNRDRGNSPLHF.

The chain combines TRBV4-1 with TRBJ1-1; possibly TRBD1 for D (5 bases). The CDR3 covers 16 residues. Trimming removed 2 bases from V and 4 bases from J, with 17 bases in between. The germline V gene encodes CDR1 MGHRA and CDR2 YSYEKL. The CDR3 sequence: CASSQLKGALVTEAFF. DNA for the CDR3: TGCGCCAGCAGCCAACTAAAAGGGGCCTTGGTCACTGAAGCTTTCTTT.

The chain carries TRBV15 and TRBJ1-2; 8 bases are a match to TRBD1. This CDR3 spans 12 amino acids. Germline V CDR1 and CDR2: LNHNV, YYDKDF (reference sequence). J was trimmed by 7 bases and V by 4 bases; bases with no gene match: 2. The CDR3 sequence is CATSTDRVGYTF. CDR3 DNA sequence: TGTGCCACCAGCACGGACAGGGTTGGCTACACCTTC.

V usage is TRBV14 and J usage is TRBJ2-7; 7 bases align to TRBD1. From germline, CDR1 is SGHDN and CDR2 FVKESK. This CDR3 is built from 14 residues. With V trimmed by 4 bases and J by 0 bases, 3 bases remained unmatched. The CDR3 sequence: CASSPGGTSYEQYF. The CDR3 bases are TGTGCCAGCAGCCCAGGGGGAACCTCCTACGAGCAGTACTTC.

V and J are TRBV5-8 and TRBJ2-7, with D perhaps matching TRBD1 (6 bases). The CDR3 covers 13 residues. V was pared by 7 bases and J by 4 bases, with 15 bases between. The V gene's germline CDR1 is SGHTS and CDR2 YDEGEE. Here the CDR3 reads CASGPGERYEQYF. The CDR3 region has the DNA TGTGCCAGCGGACCAGGGGAAAGGTACGAGCAGTACTTC.

CDR3 loop: CASSQGWGVTEAFF. CDR3 bases: TGTGCCAGCAGCCAGGGGTGGGGAGTCACTGAAGCTTTCTTT. This rearrangement joins TRBV14 to TRBJ1-1; the D is unclear. Germline loops: CDR1 SGHDN, CDR2 FVKESK. The CDR3 loop spans 14 amino acids. V shed 3 bases and J shed 4 bases, with 12 bases lying between them.

J is TRBJ2-2 and V is TRBV18; D gene unclear. Germline values: CDR1 KGHSH, CDR2 LQKENI. V was cut by 3 bases and J by 6 bases, with 17 bases left in between. This CDR3 is built from 16 residues. CDR3 region: CASSPLQIPAAGELFF. DNA of the CDR3: TGTGCCAGCTCACCGTTACAGATTCCGGCCGCCGGGGAGCTGTTTTTT.

J is TRBJ1-3 and V is TRBV12-5; TRBD1 is a possible D gene (5 bases). Germline CDR1 and CDR2: LGHNT and FRNRAP. V was pared by 5 bases and J by 3 bases, with 17 bases between. The CDR3 covers 16 residues. In nucleotides, the CDR3 is TGTGCTAGTGGTCTAACCCGCGGGGCGCTTGGAAACACCATATATTTT. Translated: CASGLTRGALGNTIYF.

This chain links TRBV10-1 with TRBJ2-3; the D is unclear. The germline V gene encodes CDR1 WNHNN and CDR2 SYGVQD (reference sequence). The CDR3 consists of 15 residues. Trimming took off 8 bases at V and 2 bases at J, with 17 bases between the two ends. The CDR3 loop reads CASGVFKRNTDTQYF. In nucleotides, the CDR3 is TGCGCCAGCGGAGTTTTCAAAAGAAACACAGATACGCAGTATTTT.

The chain employs TRBV5-1 and TRBJ1-4; D remains unclear. The CDR3 sequence is 15 residues long. CDR1 is SGHRS and CDR2 is YFSETQ in the germline V gene. Trimming stripped 0 bases from V and 7 bases from J, with 13 bases between. DNA for the CDR3: TGCGCCAGCAGCTTGGGGGCGGGTTTCGGTGAAAAACTGTTTTTT. Its protein is CASSLGAGFGEKLFF.

The chain combines TRBV30 with TRBJ2-5; tentative D call: TRBD2 (5 bases). Trimming removed 0 bases from V and 4 bases from J, with 6 bases in between. The germline gives CDR1 GTSNPN, CDR2 SVGIG (reference sequence). This CDR3 is built from 12 residues. The CDR3 nucleotides are TGTGCCTGGAGTGTAGGAGGAGAGACCCAGTACTTC. Encoded protein: CAWSVGGETQYF.